The rows below give T cell receptor beta chains drawn from one sample of a study of shared clonotypes between healthy human individuals. Using immunoSEQ multiplex PCR, the repertoire was profiled, and TCRdb retains in-frame clones only, with some absent. There are about 680,000 clones in the sample; under 95% occur only once, and roughly 22% lies in the top ten. The sequenced sample consisted of naive CD8+ T cells sorted from blood. These receptors all come from a young man in good health. Each CDR3 is given without its conserved first and last residue. The size field is filled for only some rows; it gives once, few, many or a size class.

cdr3_length,v_call,clone_size,j_call,cdr3_aa
16,TRBV19,once,TRBJ2-2,ASSSRQLLDSNTGELF
12,TRBV27,few,TRBJ1-1,ASSSIPGRKEAF
12,TRBV7-9,-,TRBJ2-1,ASSLLGSYNEQF
12,TRBV7-2,-,TRBJ2-5,ASSLGGAKETQY
12,TRBV29-1,-,TRBJ2-1,SGVGLGGYNEQF
10,TRBV27,-,TRBJ2-2,ASSFGGRELF
13,TRBV7-9,-,TRBJ2-1,ASSQGQGAVNEQF
16,TRBV4-3,-,TRBJ2-1,ASSQGPAGTSGNNEQF
16,TRBV5-1,-,TRBJ2-1,ASSLYGQGTISYNEQF
15,TRBV5-4,-,TRBJ2-6,ASSFGTGGIGANVLT
12,TRBV2,-,TRBJ2-7,ARGGTGNPYEQY
13,TRBV10-1,-,TRBJ2-1,ASSTGQGDYNEQF
12,TRBV27,-,TRBJ2-6,ASTWVSGANVLT
16,TRBV27,-,TRBJ2-6,ASSLSPFTGAGANVLT
11,TRBV5-5,-,TRBJ2-7,ASSLNGAYEQY
11,TRBV29-1,-,TRBJ1-1,SVEEGALTEAF
18,TRBV27,-,TRBJ2-1,ASTSSTSTPLRGAINEQF
12,TRBV27,-,TRBJ1-5,ASSLDRGGQPQH
15,TRBV5-6,-,TRBJ2-3,ASSWGPTGEGTDTQY
9,TRBV27,once,TRBJ2-1,ASSSGVEQF
11,TRBV29-1,few,TRBJ2-7,SVQTSVAYEQY
11,TRBV7-9,-,TRBJ1-1,ASSSTMDRGAF
13,TRBV4-1,once,TRBJ2-7,ASSHSSGRPYEQY
12,TRBV15,-,TRBJ2-1,ATSRGTENNEQF
15,TRBV9,-,TRBJ2-3,ASSVERVAEFTDTQY
12,TRBV7-9,few,TRBJ2-7,ASSLASGNYEQY
12,TRBV4-1,once,TRBJ2-7,ASSQSGSVEEQY
13,TRBV7-2,-,TRBJ2-2,ASSSRDGNTGELF
13,TRBV6-1,-,TRBJ1-5,ASQDTGTGFQPQH
10,TRBV7-9,-,TRBJ2-5,ASSLVQETQY
12,TRBV15,-,TRBJ1-1,ATTRGGANTEAF
13,TRBV7-9,-,TRBJ2-1,ASSRIQRNYNEQF
14,TRBV5-4,-,TRBJ2-3,ASSLREGLKTDTQY
13,TRBV27,-,TRBJ1-1,ASRLNGGPLTEAF
11,TRBV30,-,TRBJ1-1,ACRPRRETEAF
12,TRBV6-5,-,TRBJ1-5,ASSSRRGNQPQH